Shown below are 12 T cell receptor beta chains from a single sample sequenced in a study of blood T cells in healthy people across ages. With a J-beta primer mix and a sample-barcoded 5' primer, a second PCR ran about 7 to 11 cycles. TCRdb re-derived calls from the 5' RACE reads in MiXCR, one entry per CDR3 protein. The sample yields approximately 1,000,000 distinct CDR3 sequences, 40% to 55% seen once. The sequenced sample was blood. The receptors here all came from a woman in her fifties or sixties in good health.

This clonotype has a handful of counts. This chain connects TRBV9 to TRBJ1-2; 9 nucleotides match TRBD1. The germline CDR1 and CDR2 sequences are SGDLS and YYNGEE. The CDR3 has 15 amino acids. V shed 3 bases, J shed 7 bases, and the junction held 10 bases outside the gene matches. This CDR3 reads CASSGSQDRGSGYTF. CDR3 nucleotide sequence: TGTGCCAGCAGCGGTAGCCAGGACAGGGGATCTGGCTACACCTTC.

This clonotype was detected a few times. This rearrangement joins TRBV6-1 to TRBJ1-5; D is unclear. The CDR3 runs 12 residues. Trimming took 3 bases from V and 5 from J, leaving 5 bases between them. Germline assignment: CDR1 MNHNS and CDR2 SASEGT. CDR3 DNA: TGTGCCAGCAGTGATGGGGATCAGCCCCAGCATTTT. It is translated as CASSDGDQPQHF.

The V and J genes are TRBV15 and TRBJ2-7, with a possible D match to TRBD2 (6 bases). CDR3 length: 12 amino acids. Germline V gene data show CDR1 as LNHNV and CDR2 as YYDKDF (reference sequence). The V end lost 8 bases, the J end lost 3 bases, and 11 bases lay between the germline ends. This CDR3 is CATARGGYEQYF. In DNA form, the CDR3 reads TGTGCCACCGCGCGGGGCGGCTACGAGCAGTACTTC.

The V call is TRBV25-1, the J call TRBJ2-1; TRBD1 matches at 7 bases. Germline CDR1 and CDR2: MGHDK and SYGVNS. The J segment lost 8 bases and the V segment lost 1 base, leaving 11 bases of the junction unmatched. This CDR3 is 16 amino acids long. The CDR3 spells CASSEFRGGAGDEQFF. DNA of the CDR3: TGTGCCAGCAGTGAATTTCGAGGGGGCGCAGGGGATGAGCAGTTCTTC.

The CDR3 spells CASSEQGPGYEQYF. The CDR3 bases are TGTGCCAGCAGTGAACAGGGCCCTGGTTACGAGCAGTACTTC. This chain joins TRBV6-1 and TRBJ2-7; D possibly corresponds to TRBD1 (5 bases). From germline, CDR1 is MNHNS and CDR2 SASEGT. Trimming pared 2 bases from V and 4 bases from J, leaving 12 bases between. This CDR3 region has 14 residues.

The CDR3 region is CASLRGAGQETQYF. The CDR3 nucleotides are TGTGCCAGCCTCAGGGGGGCCGGGCAAGAGACCCAGTACTTC. This chain connects TRBV6-1 to TRBJ2-5; possibly TRBD1 for D (7 bases). The CDR3 is 14 amino acids. Germline lookup yields CDR1 MNHNS and CDR2 SASEGT. V shed 8 bases and J shed 2 bases, with 15 bases lying between them.

The rearrangement joins TRBV20-1 to TRBJ2-7; D is uncertain. V was clipped by 6 bases and J by 2 bases, with 17 bases between them. The CDR3 has 14 amino acids. The germline V gene encodes CDR1 DFQATT and CDR2 SNEGSKA (reference sequence). For the CDR3, the DNA is TGCAGTGCCAAGCCTGTCAGCAAAACCTACGAGCAGTACTTC. Translating it yields CSAKPVSKTYEQYF.

This clonotype showed up just a few times. This chain joins TRBV10-3 and TRBJ2-1, with TRBD1 as a possible D gene (5 bases). V was clipped by 4 bases and J by 5 bases, with 15 bases between them. The germline CDR1 and CDR2 sequences are ENHRY and SYGVKD. This CDR3 comprises 15 residues. The CDR3 DNA follows: TGTGCCATCAGTGTTAGGGCAGGGATGAACAATGAGCAGTTCTTC. Protein: CAISVRAGMNNEQFF.

This sequence joins TRBV4-1 and TRBJ2-3; TRBD1 matches at 7 bases. The CDR3 has 14 amino acids. The germline V gene encodes CDR1 MGHRA and CDR2 YSYEKL. Trimming at V came to 0 bases and at J to 5 bases, leaving 2 bases not matched to a gene. Here the CDR3 reads CASSQEGGIDTQYF. The DNA for the CDR3 is TGCGCCAGCAGCCAAGAAGGGGGCATAGATACGCAGTATTTT.

This clonotype came up a few times. The chain links TRBV9 to TRBJ2-1; D ambiguous. This CDR3 spans 19 amino acids. Germline V gene sequence: CDR1 SGDLS, CDR2 YYNGEE. The ends were cut back, 0 bases at V and 6 bases at J, with 25 bases in the middle. The CDR3 region is CASSVDGLAGVPKFNEQFF. The DNA for the CDR3 is TGTGCCAGCAGCGTAGACGGGCTGGCCGGTGTCCCCAAGTTCAATGAGCAGTTCTTC.

The chain joins TRBV13 to TRBJ2-5, with D maybe TRBD2 (7 bases). The V gene's germline CDR1 is PRHDT and CDR2 FYEKMQ (reference sequence). The CDR3 runs 13 residues. V lost 11 bases to trimming and J lost 4 bases, with 17 bases between them. CDR3 protein: CAGADRGGETQYF. The CDR3 bases are TGTGCCGGCGCTGATAGGGGGGGAGAGACCCAGTACTTC.

The gene calls are TRBV5-5 and TRBJ2-5; a weak D match, TRBD1 (6 bases). The germline gives CDR1 SGHKS, CDR2 YYEKEE (reference sequence). Trimming left V 1 base short and J 2 bases short, with 18 bases between. The CDR3 contains 17 residues. The CDR3 DNA reads as TGTGCCAGCAGCTTGAGTGGGTTTCCCAGGGGACAAGAGACCCAGTACTTC. This encodes CASSLSGFPRGQETQYF.